The 5 T cell receptor beta chains below come from one sample, sequenced in a study of beta chain features in type 1 diabetes. The study reverse transcribed the entire isolated RNA, so it sequenced expressed TCRB transcripts. This table comes from immunoSEQ multiplex PCR, and its TCRdb copy is limited to in-frame clones, with some not included. The table records about 410,000 clones, more than 11% of them present only once. The sample was naive CD4+ T cells from blood. These receptors all come from a man younger than 45 in good health.

The chain couples TRBV4-1 to TRBJ2-3, with TRBD1 matching over 9 bases. Germline V gene data show CDR1 as MGHRA and CDR2 as YSYEKL. The CDR3 spans 15 residues. The junction had 3 bases not matched to a gene; V was cut back by 4 bases and J by 1 base. In nucleotides, the CDR3 is TGCGCCAGCAGCCGTACAGGGGGCGGCACAGATACGCAGTATTTT. It encodes CASSRTGGGTDTQYF.

The sample holds a few counts of this clone. The rearrangement joins TRBV30 to TRBJ1-5; D uncertain. Looked up from germline, CDR1 is GTSNPN and CDR2 is SVGIG (reference sequence). The CDR3 has 13 residues. V lost 2 bases and J lost 7, with 12 bases in between. This CDR3 is CAWSPHYSQPQHF. CDR3 sequence (DNA): TGTGCCTGGAGTCCACATTATTCCCAGCCCCAGCATTTT.

V and J are TRBV15 and TRBJ2-2; 11 nucleotides match TRBD2. This CDR3 is built from 18 residues. Germline V gene sequence: CDR1 LNHNV, CDR2 YYDKDF (reference sequence). V lost 2 bases, J lost 3 bases, and 8 bases stayed unmatched. CDR3: CATSRNPPGLADTGELFF. In DNA form, the CDR3 reads TGTGCCACCAGCAGAAATCCTCCGGGACTAGCGGACACCGGGGAGCTGTTTTTT.

The chain uses TRBV30 and TRBJ1-2; D call uncertain. V gave up 4 bases and J gave up 5 bases, with 11 bases separating them. This CDR3 spans 12 amino acids. The germline V gene encodes CDR1 GTSNPN and CDR2 SVGIG (reference sequence). CDR3 bases: TGTGCCTGGAAACCGGGCGATTATGGCTACACCTTC. It encodes CAWKPGDYGYTF.

The sample holds a few counts of this clone. This chain connects TRBV7-3 to TRBJ2-1; 7 nucleotides agree with TRBD2. Trimming cost V 5 bases and J 6 bases; bases outside gene matches: 10. The CDR3 covers 15 residues. The germline V gene encodes CDR1 SGHTA and CDR2 FQGTGA. The CDR3 nucleotides are TGTGCCAGCAGCCCAAAAGCGGGAAGTCCCAATGAGCAGTTCTTC. It translates to CASSPKAGSPNEQFF.